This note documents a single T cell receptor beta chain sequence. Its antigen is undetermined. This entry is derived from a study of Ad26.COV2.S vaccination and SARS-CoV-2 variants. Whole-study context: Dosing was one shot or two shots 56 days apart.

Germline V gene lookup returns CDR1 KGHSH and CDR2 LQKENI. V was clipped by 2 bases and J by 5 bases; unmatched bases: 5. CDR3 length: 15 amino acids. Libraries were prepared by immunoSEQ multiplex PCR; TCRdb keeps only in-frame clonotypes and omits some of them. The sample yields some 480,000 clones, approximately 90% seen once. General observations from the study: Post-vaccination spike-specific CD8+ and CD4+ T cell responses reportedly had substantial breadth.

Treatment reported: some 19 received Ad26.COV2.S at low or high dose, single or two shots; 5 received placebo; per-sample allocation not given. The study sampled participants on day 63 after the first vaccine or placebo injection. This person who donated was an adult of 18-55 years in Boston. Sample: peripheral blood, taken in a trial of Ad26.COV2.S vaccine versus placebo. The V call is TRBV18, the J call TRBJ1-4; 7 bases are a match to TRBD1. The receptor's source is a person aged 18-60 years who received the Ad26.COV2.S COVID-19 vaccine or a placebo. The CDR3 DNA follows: TGTGCCAGCTCACCATTGACAGGGTCGAATGAAAAACTGTTTTTT. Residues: CASSPLTGSNEKLFF.